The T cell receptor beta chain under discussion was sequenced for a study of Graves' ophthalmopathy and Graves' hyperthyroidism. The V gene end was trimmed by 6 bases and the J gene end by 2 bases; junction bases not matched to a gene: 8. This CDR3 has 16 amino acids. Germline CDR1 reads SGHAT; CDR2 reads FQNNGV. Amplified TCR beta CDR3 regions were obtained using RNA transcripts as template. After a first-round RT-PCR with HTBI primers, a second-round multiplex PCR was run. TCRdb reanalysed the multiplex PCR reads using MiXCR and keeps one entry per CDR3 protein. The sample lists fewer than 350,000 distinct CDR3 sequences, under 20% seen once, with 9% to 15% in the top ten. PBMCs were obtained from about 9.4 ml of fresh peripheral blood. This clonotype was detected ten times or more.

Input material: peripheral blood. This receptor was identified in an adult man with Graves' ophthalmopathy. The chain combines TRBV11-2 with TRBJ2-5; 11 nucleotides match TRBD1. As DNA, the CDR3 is TGTGCCAGCAGTCTGGGACAGGGGGAACTTCAAGAGACCCAGTACTTC. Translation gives CASSLGQGELQETQYF.